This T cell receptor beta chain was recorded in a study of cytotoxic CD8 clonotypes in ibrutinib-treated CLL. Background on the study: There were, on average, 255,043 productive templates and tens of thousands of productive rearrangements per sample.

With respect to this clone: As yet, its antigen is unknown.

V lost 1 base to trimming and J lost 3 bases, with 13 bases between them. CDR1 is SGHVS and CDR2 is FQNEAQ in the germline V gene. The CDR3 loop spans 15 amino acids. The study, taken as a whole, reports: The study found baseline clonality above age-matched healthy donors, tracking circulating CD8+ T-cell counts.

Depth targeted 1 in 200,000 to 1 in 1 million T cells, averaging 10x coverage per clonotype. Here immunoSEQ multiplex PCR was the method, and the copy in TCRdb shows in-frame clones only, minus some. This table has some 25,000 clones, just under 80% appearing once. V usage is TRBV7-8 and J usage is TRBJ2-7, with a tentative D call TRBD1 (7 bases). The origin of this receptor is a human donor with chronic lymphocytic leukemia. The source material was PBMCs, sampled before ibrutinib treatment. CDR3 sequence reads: CASSLGGTAYYEQYF. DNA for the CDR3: TGTGCCAGCAGCTTAGGCGGGACAGCTTACTACGAGCAGTACTTC.